The 11 T cell receptor beta chains presented below share a single source sample, sequenced in a study of cytomegalovirus exposure and HLA in healthy donors. Vbeta (60) and Jbeta (13) primers were used in the PCR. TCRdb's copy holds only in-frame clones and misses some; the assay was immunoSEQ multiplex PCR. The profile covers about 110,000 clones, with 70% appearing a single time and roughly 9% taken by the ten largest. What was sequenced was PBMCs. Receptors were obtained from a man aged 25-40 years in good health and CMV-seropositive.

The rearrangement joins TRBV19 to TRBJ1-3, with TRBD1 matching over 8 bases. Germline CDR1 is LNHDA and CDR2 is SQIVND (reference sequence). V was pared by 4 bases and J by 2 bases, with 4 bases of the junction left unmatched. The CDR3 is 15 residues long. The CDR3 DNA follows: TGTGCCAGTAGTAAAAAACAGGGGGCTGGAAACACCATATATTTT. Translation gives CASSKKQGAGNTIYF.

The chain couples TRBV6-5 to TRBJ1-2; 7 bases agree with TRBD1. This CDR3 has 14 residues. V shed 5 bases, J shed 7 bases, and the junction held 10 bases outside the gene matches. The germline CDR1 and CDR2 sequences are MNHEY and SVGAGI. In nucleotides, the CDR3 is TGTGCCAGCAGTCGGACAGGAGTAGGCTCTGGCTACACCTTC. It specifies CASSRTGVGSGYTF.

The chain carries TRBV19 and TRBJ2-5, with D unresolved. The end of the DNA is better explained by TRBJ2-7, so the J call may be wrong. Per germline, CDR1 LNHDA and CDR2 SQIVND (reference sequence). The CDR3 runs 11 residues. The CDR3 sequence: CASSTTYEQYF. DNA of the CDR3: TGTGCCAGTAGTACCACCTACGAGCAGTACTTC.

V gene TRBV6-5 combines with J gene TRBJ1-1, with D perhaps matching TRBD1 (5 bases). This CDR3 has 15 residues. Trimming pared 0 bases from V and 0 bases from J, leaving 8 bases between. Germline V lookup: CDR1 MNHEY, CDR2 SVGAGI. The CDR3 nucleotides are TGTGCCAGCAGTTACTCGGCAGGGTTGAACACTGAAGCTTTCTTT. Encoded protein: CASSYSAGLNTEAFF.

The J gene is TRBJ1-6, the V gene TRBV5-6; perhaps TRBD1 as D (6 bases). V lost 0 bases, J lost 9 bases, and 10 bases lay in between. Germline V gives CDR1 SGHDT, CDR2 YYEEEE. The length of the CDR3 is 14 residues. The DNA of the CDR3 is TGTGCCAGCAGCTTGGGGGGGCTCTCTTCACCCCTCCACTTT. Protein sequence: CASSLGGLSSPLHF.

The J gene is TRBJ2-5, the V gene TRBV30, with 14 bases fitting TRBD2. V was pared by 3 bases and J by 5 bases, with 5 bases of the junction left unmatched. Per the germline V gene, CDR1 is GTSNPN and CDR2 is SVGIG (reference sequence). The CDR3 loop spans 15 amino acids. The CDR3 DNA is TGTGCCTGGAGCAGACTAGCGGGGGGGAGGGAGACCCAGTACTTC. Translating it yields CAWSRLAGGRETQYF.

The rearrangement joins TRBV7-3 to TRBJ2-3; D is ambiguous. This CDR3 comprises 13 residues. Trimming removed 1 base from V and 4 bases from J, with 6 bases in between. Germline assignment: CDR1 SGHTA and CDR2 FQGTGA. DNA of the CDR3: TGTGCCAGCAGCTTAATGACTTCAGATACGCAGTATTTT. Translating gives CASSLMTSDTQYF.

The V and J genes are TRBV6-5 and TRBJ2-7, with a possible D match to TRBD1 (6 bases). Germline assignment: CDR1 MNHEY and CDR2 SVGAGI. The V gene lost 3 bases and the J gene lost 0 bases, with 15 bases spanning the gap. The CDR3 is 16 residues long. In nucleotides, the CDR3 is TGTGCCAGCAGTTATTCAGACAGGCCCCACTCCTACGAGCAGTACTTC. It specifies CASSYSDRPHSYEQYF.

The chain couples TRBV12-1 to TRBJ1-1; the listed D gene, TRBD1, was not tested against the DNA. TRBV12-1 is designated a pseudogene. The CDR3 loop spans 18 amino acids. The CDR3: CASSFGWDTPQGNTEAFF. The CDR3 region has the DNA TGTGCCAGCAGCTTTGGCTGGGACACCCCCCAGGGGAACACTGAAGCTTTCTTT.

The CDR3 DNA reads TGTGCCAGCAGTTCGACGCCGGGACAGATGAACACTGAAGCTTTCTTT. Protein product: CASSSTPGQMNTEAFF. The gene calls are TRBV27 and TRBJ1-1; 7 bases are shared with TRBD1. V lost 4 bases to trimming and J lost 0 bases; unmatched junction nucleotides: 8. The V gene's germline CDR1 is MNHEY and CDR2 SMNVEV (reference sequence). CDR3 length: 16 amino acids.

This clone showed up just a few times. The chain uses TRBV19 and TRBJ1-2, with unresolved D. CDR3 size: 12 residues. Germline-derived CDR1 and CDR2 are LNHDA and SQIVND (reference sequence). Trimming left V 4 bases short and J 3 bases short, with 6 bases between. The CDR3 nucleotides are TGTGCCAGTAGTACGACTTACTATGGCTACACCTTC. Amino acid sequence: CASSTTYYGYTF.